This passage covers 5 T cell receptor beta chains from one sample sequenced in a study of shared clonotypes between healthy human individuals. Sequenced by immunoSEQ multiplex PCR; TCRdb stores in-frame clones only, minus some. The sample includes about 480,000 clones, over 60% seen only once; the top ten take around an eighth. Sequenced sample: PBMCs. The receptors here all came from a woman aged 40 to 50 in good health. Some clones in this sample may be carry-over from other donors' samples.

This chain joins TRBV5-5 and TRBJ2-1, with TRBD1 identical over 7 bases. Germline assignment: CDR1 SGHKS and CDR2 YYEKEE (reference sequence). Trimming at V came to 4 bases and at J to 7 bases, leaving 8 bases not matched to a gene. The CDR3 loop spans 14 amino acids. In nucleotides, the CDR3 is TGTGCCAGCAGCCCGTTCGAACAGGGGAATGAGCAGTTCTTC. Amino acid sequence: CASSPFEQGNEQFF.

The chain has TRBV2 and TRBJ2-7; 14 bases are shared with TRBD2. The CDR3 extends over 18 amino acids. CDR1 is SNHLY and CDR2 is FYNNEI in the germline V gene. The V and J ends lost 5 bases and 5 bases, in that order; junction bases with no gene match: 14. The CDR3 here is CASSFQTRLAGGPDEQYF. CDR3 DNA: TGTGCCAGCAGTTTCCAGACCCGACTAGCGGGAGGGCCGGACGAGCAGTACTTC.

This clone has only a few counts. The rearrangement uses TRBV27 and TRBJ2-7; 11 positions match TRBD2. The length of the CDR3 is 15 residues. Unmatched junction bases numbered 9, after V lost 10 bases and J lost 1 base. CDR1 and CDR2 (germline): MNHEY, SMNVEV (reference sequence). CDR3 nucleotides: TGTGCCACACCCGGGGCTAGCGGGAGGTCCTACGAGCAGTACTTC. Amino acids: CATPGASGRSYEQYF.

The gene calls are TRBV18 and TRBJ2-3; 8 bases fit TRBD1. The CDR3 length is 15 residues. The germline V gene has CDR1 KGHSH and CDR2 LQKENI. V lost 2 bases and J lost 6; bases outside the gene matches: 7. The CDR3 protein is CASSPGTGGLDTQYF. CDR3 DNA: TGTGCCAGCTCACCAGGGACAGGTGGGCTGGATACGCAGTATTTT.

This clone was counted only a few times. The genes are TRBV2 and TRBJ2-3, with a weak D call TRBD2 (6 bases). V lost 6 bases and J lost 6, with 13 bases in between. The CDR3 consists of 13 residues. CDR1 SNHLY and CDR2 FYNNEI come from the germline V gene. Written as DNA, the CDR3 is TGTGCCAGCAGGGACTATGGCCGGGATACGCAGTATTTT. It is translated as CASRDYGRDTQYF.